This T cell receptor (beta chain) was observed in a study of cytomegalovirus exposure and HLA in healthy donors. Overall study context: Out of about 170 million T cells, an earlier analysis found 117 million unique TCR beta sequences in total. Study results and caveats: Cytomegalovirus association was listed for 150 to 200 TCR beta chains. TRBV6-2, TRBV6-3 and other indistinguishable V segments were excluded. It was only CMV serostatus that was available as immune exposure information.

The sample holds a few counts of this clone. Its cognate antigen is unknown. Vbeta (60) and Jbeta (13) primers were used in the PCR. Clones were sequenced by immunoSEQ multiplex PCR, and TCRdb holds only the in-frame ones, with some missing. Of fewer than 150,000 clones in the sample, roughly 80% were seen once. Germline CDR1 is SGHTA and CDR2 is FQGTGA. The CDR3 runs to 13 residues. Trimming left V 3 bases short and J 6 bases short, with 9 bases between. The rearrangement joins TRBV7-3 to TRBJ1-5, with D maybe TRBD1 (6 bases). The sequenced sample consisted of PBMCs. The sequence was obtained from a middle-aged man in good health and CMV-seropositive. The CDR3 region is CASSLGARQPQHF. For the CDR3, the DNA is TGTGCCAGCAGCTTGGGGGCACGTCAGCCCCAGCATTTT.